This T cell receptor beta chain comes out of a study of blood T cell repertoires in COVID-19. About the study: T cells, B-cell-depleted T cells, or PBMCs supplied cDNA or gDNA.

Adults between about 18 and 95 years of age took part from fewer than 30 US areas. This CDR3 spans 13 amino acids. CDR1 is SGDLS and CDR2 is YYNGEE in the germline V gene. Trimming cost V 1 base and J 5 bases, with 9 bases left between them. Method: immunoSEQ multiplex PCR; TCRdb's copy keeps in-frame clones and lacks some. The data hold approximately 100,000 clones, with approximately 83% observed a single time. This clonotype was obtained from a woman between 45 and 65 years old who had recovered from COVID-19. The chain employs TRBV9 and TRBJ2-5; weak D call: TRBD1 (6 bases). Sequenced sample: PBMCs or T cells enriched from blood (not recorded which). CDR3 region: CASSVPGVETQYF. In DNA form, the CDR3 reads TGTGCCAGCAGCGTACCAGGGGTCGAGACCCAGTACTTC.